This T cell receptor (beta chain) is from a study of shared clonotypes between healthy human individuals. Study-wide results and caveats: Shared across four donors were about 4.8% of the naive CD4 clonotypes.

As concerns this clone: As yet, its antigen is unknown.

The study drew its donors from healthy HIV-negative adults without recent acute infections or vaccinations. Clones were sequenced by immunoSEQ multiplex PCR, and TCRdb holds only the in-frame ones, with some missing. The table has more than 2 million clones, around 95% seen once. Sequencing used naive CD4+ T cells sorted from blood. The sample's subset: CD45RA+ positively selected. The clonotype comes from a man between 18 and 29 years old in good health.

As DNA, the CDR3 is TGCGCCAGCAGAGCCCCGGACCCTTCACCCCTCCACTTT. Amino acid sequence: CASRAPDPSPLHF. The chain couples TRBV10-2 to TRBJ1-6; no firm D call. V lost 6 bases and J lost 9, with 12 bases in between. Looked up from germline, CDR1 is WSHSY and CDR2 is SAAADI. CDR3 size: 13 residues.